This T cell receptor beta chain was found in a study of beta chain features in type 1 diabetes. Study-wide results and caveats: Equally in patients and controls, shorter templates might have been favored by PCR.

The CDR3 spans 15 residues. The V gene's germline CDR1 is GTSNPN and CDR2 SVGIG (reference sequence). V lost 2 bases and J 4 bases, leaving 15 bases between the germline ends. This clone was seen at least ten times. The antigen is not known. Via the markers CD45RO/CCR7/CD25/CD127/CD95/CD27, stem cell-like memory, regulatory, central memory and naive CD4+ cells were sorted. Expressed TCRB transcripts were sequenced because the entire RNA isolate underwent reverse transcription. Naive, central memory and regulatory T cell samples yielded some 3.9 million reads on average. Generated by immunoSEQ multiplex PCR, the TCRdb table keeps only in-frame clones and is missing some. Counted here are over 120,000 clones, about 10% occurring once; the ten biggest clones make up roughly 1.4%.

The source material was naive CD4+ T cells from blood. This chain links TRBV30 with TRBJ2-1; possible D gene TRBD2, 6 bases. The sequence derives from a man between 18 and 29 years old in good health. CDR3 DNA sequence: TGTGCCTGGAGTCTTGCGGGGCTTACTTACAATGAGCAGTTCTTC. Encoded protein: CAWSLAGLTYNEQFF.